This TCR beta chain was sequenced during a study of cytomegalovirus exposure and HLA in healthy donors. PCR primers comprised 60 Vbeta and 13 Jbeta primers. Assay used: immunoSEQ multiplex PCR; TCRdb lists only in-frame clones, some missing. The sample lists under 250,000 clones, approximately 82% occurring once. As to this clone: What it binds is unknown.

Trimming removed 4 bases from V and 5 bases from J; junction bases left unmatched: 5. Germline V gene sequence: CDR1 SEHNR, CDR2 FQNEAQ (reference sequence). This CDR3 has 16 residues. Whole-study results and caveats: In a later analysis, about 17,000 TCR beta sequences were associated with HLA alleles at 0.05 false discovery rate.

The material sequenced was PBMCs. The clonotype comes from a male donor in good health and CMV-seronegative. The chain couples TRBV7-9 to TRBJ2-2, with 12 bases aligning to TRBD2. The CDR3 sequence: CASSSRLAGETGELFF. The CDR3, as DNA: TGTGCCAGCAGCTCTAGACTAGCGGGAGAAACCGGGGAGCTGTTTTTT.